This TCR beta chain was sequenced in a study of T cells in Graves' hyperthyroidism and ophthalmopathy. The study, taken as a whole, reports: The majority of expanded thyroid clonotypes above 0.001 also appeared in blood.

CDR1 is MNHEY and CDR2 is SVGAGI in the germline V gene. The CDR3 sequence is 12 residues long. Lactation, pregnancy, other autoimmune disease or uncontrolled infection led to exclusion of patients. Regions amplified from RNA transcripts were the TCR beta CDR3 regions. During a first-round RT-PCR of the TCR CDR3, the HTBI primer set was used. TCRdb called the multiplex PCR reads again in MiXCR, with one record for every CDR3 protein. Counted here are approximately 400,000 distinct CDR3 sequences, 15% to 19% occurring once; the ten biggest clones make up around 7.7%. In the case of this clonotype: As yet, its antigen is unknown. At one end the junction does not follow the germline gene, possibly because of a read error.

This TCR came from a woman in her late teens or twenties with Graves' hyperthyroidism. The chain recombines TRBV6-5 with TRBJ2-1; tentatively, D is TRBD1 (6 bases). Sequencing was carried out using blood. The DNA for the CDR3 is TGTGCCAGCAGTTTGCAGGGGTCCGGCGTCATCTTC. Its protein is CASSLQGSGVIF.